The entry below describes one T cell receptor (beta chain). These data belong to a study of blood T cell repertoires in COVID-19. Study background: There were acute and convalescent COVID-19 samples, and they came from the United States, Italy and Spain. The cDNA or gDNA used as material had been derived from T cells, B-cell-depleted T cells, or PBMCs.

The authors' processing: For nucleated cells, counts were estimated from reference gene primer amplification. TCRdb's table, derived via immunoSEQ multiplex PCR, lists solely in-frame clones and lacks some. D and trimming were read from the DNA, whereas the V and J calls and clone size are those reported in that table. Of roughly 180,000 clones listed, 76% are singletons. Sequencing was done on a sample of peripheral blood. This TCR was sampled from a woman aged 50 to 60 with active or convalescent COVID-19.

CDR3 region: CASSYRDSATEAFF. Written as DNA, the CDR3 is TGTGCCAGCAGTTACCGGGACAGTGCCACTGAAGCTTTCTTT. This chain uses TRBV6-5 with TRBJ1-1; 7 bases map to TRBD1. The CDR3 is made up of 14 amino acids. Germline loops: CDR1 MNHEY, CDR2 SVGAGI. The V gene end was trimmed by 2 bases and the J gene end by 4 bases; junction bases not matched to a gene: 4.